This T cell receptor beta chain was sequenced during a study of blood T cell repertoires in COVID-19. In the study overall: COVID-19 samples collected from the United States, Italy and Spain covered acute and convalescent phases.

Each participant's cohort was designated according to participant-reported clinical history. Before being deemed recovered, Cohort 3 donors had two negative PCRs, clearance, or symptom resolution. In the source study's methods: Amplifying reference gene primers gave estimates of nucleated cell counts. Assay: immunoSEQ multiplex PCR; the TCRdb copy retains only in-frame clones and omits some. V and J calls and clone size are those listed in that table; D and trimming were worked out from the DNA. The sample yields hundreds of thousands of clones, more than 85% seen once. Germline CDR1 SGHKS, CDR2 YYEKEE (reference sequence). There are 14 residues in the CDR3. Deletions cut 4 bases from V and 6 bases from J, with 14 bases between.

This chain connects TRBV5-5 to TRBJ2-4; TRBD2 is a possible D gene (6 bases). The specimen sequenced was PBMCs or T cells enriched from blood (not recorded which). The sequence derives from an older woman who had recovered from COVID-19. CDR3 bases: TGTGCCAGCAGCCTCCCGGGGGACCCAAACATTCAGTACTTC. This codes for CASSLPGDPNIQYF.